This T cell receptor (beta chain) was identified in a study of cytomegalovirus exposure and HLA in healthy donors. Whole-study context: For the approximately 420 genotyped donors, more than 80% fell within the Caucasian-associated ancestry cluster.

Concerning this clone itself: Its antigen is undetermined.

Vbeta (60) and Jbeta (13) primers were used in the PCR. Here immunoSEQ multiplex PCR was the method, and the copy in TCRdb shows in-frame clones only, minus some. The profile shows around 58,000 clones, about 77% of them singletons. Whole-study results and caveats: Cytomegalovirus association was listed for around 180 TCR beta chains. Presence/absence analysis assumed near-uniform sequencing depth across donors.

The CDR3 sequence is 16 residues long. Germline V gene lookup returns CDR1 MDHEN and CDR2 SYDVKM. V shed 6 bases and J shed 0 bases, with 15 bases lying between them. The origin of this receptor is a female donor in good health and CMV-seronegative. The source material was PBMCs. The V and J genes are TRBV28 and TRBJ1-5; no reliable D call. CDR3 residues: CASSPGGRDSNQPQHF. The CDR3, as DNA: TGTGCCAGCAGCCCAGGAGGGAGGGATAGCAATCAGCCCCAGCATTTT.